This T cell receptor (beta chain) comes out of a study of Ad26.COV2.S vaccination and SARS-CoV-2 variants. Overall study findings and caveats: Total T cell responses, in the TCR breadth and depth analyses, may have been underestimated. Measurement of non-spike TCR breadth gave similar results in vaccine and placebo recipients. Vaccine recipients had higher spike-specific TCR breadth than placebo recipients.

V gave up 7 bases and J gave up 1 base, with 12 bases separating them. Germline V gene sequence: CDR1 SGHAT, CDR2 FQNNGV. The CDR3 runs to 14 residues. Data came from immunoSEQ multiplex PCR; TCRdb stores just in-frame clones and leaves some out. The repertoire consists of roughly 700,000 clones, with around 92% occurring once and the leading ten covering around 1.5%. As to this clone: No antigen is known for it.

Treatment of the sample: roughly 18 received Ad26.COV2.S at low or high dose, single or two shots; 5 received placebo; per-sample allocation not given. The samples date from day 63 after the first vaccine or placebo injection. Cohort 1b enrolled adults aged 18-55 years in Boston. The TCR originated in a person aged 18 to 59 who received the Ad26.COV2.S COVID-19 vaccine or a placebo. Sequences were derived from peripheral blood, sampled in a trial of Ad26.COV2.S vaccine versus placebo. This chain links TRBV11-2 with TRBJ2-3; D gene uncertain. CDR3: CASTLGGRTDTQYF. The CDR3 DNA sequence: TGTGCCAGCACCCTAGGCGGCCGCACAGATACGCAGTATTTT.